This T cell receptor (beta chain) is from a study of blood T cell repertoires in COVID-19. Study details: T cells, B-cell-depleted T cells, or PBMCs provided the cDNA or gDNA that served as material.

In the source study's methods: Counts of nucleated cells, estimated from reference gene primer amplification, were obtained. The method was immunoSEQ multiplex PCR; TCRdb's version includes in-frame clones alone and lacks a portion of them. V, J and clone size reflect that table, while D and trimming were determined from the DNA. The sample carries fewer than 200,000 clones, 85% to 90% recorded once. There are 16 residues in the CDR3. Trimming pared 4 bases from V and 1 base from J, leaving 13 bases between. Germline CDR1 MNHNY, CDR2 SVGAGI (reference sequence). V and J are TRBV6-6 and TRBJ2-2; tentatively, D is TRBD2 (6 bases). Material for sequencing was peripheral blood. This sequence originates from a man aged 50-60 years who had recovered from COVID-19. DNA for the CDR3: TGTGCCAGCAGTTGGACCGGGACTCTGAACACCGGGGAGCTGTTTTTT. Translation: CASSWTGTLNTGELFF.